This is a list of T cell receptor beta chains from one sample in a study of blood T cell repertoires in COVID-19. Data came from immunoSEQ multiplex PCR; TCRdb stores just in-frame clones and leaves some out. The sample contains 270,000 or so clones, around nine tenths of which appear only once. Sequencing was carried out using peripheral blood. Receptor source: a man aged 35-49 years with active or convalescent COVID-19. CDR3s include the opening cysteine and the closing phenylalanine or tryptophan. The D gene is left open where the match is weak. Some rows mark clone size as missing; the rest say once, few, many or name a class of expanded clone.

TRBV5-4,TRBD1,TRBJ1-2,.,CASSPPRSGQGRNGYTF,TGTGCCAGCAGCCCACCAAGATCGGGACAGGGGCGAAATGGCTACACCTTC
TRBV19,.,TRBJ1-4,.,CASSAGRGEKLFF,TGTGCCAGTAGTGCGGGACGTGGGGAAAAACTGTTTTTT
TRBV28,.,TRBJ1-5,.,CASSPRGDNQPQHF,TGTGCCAGCAGTCCCAGGGGTGACAATCAGCCCCAGCATTTT
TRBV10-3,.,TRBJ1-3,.,CAISVAAQPTGQFAGNTIYF,TGTGCCATCAGTGTTGCAGCACAACCAACCGGACAGTTCGCCGGAAACACCATATATTTT
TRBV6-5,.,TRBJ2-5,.,CASSLRVTAGETQYF,TGTGCCAGCAGTCTTCGAGTTACGGCCGGGGAGACCCAGTACTTC
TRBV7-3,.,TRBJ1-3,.,CASSKKRRGLEGNTIYF,TGTGCCAGCAGCAAAAAAAGACGGGGACTCGAAGGAAACACCATATATTTT
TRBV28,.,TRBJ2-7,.,CASSLPVPSNEQYF,TGTGCCAGCAGTCTACCCGTCCCCTCCAACGAGCAGTACTTC
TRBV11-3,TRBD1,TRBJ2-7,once,CASSLDQAGGYYEQYF,TGTGCCAGCAGCTTAGATCAGGCAGGGGGCTACTACGAGCAGTACTTC
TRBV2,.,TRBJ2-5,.,CASEQTRKTQYF,TGTGCCAGCGAACAGACCAGAAAGACCCAGTACTTC
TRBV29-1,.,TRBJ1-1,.,CSVRGHMNTEAFF,TGCAGCGTACGCGGACACATGAACACTGAAGCTTTCTTT
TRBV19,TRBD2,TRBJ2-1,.,CASSMPSGPRGNEQFF,TGTGCCAGTAGTATGCCTAGCGGGCCGAGGGGCAATGAGCAGTTCTTC
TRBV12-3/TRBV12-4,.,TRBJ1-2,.,CASSLARAGYTF,TGTGCCAGCAGTTTAGCGAGGGCTGGCTACACCTTC
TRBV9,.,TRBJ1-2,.,CASSVAGTPNYGYTF,TGTGCCAGCAGCGTAGCCGGGACACCAAACTATGGCTACACCTTC
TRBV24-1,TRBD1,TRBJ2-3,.,CATSERILGGRGLSSGPVDTQYF,TGTGCCACCAGTGAGCGAATATTGGGGGGCAGGGGGCTCAGTTCCGGACCCGTTGATACGCAGTATTTT
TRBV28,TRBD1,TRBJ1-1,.,CASSAPGQVNTEAFF,TGTGCCAGCAGTGCGCCGGGACAGGTGAACACTGAAGCTTTCTTT
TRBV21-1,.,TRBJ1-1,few,CASSKGQGKAFF,TGTGCCAGCAGCAAGGGACAGGGGAAAGCTTTCTTT
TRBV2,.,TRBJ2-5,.,CASSEGLAQYF,TGTGCCAGCAGTGAAGGACTCGCACAGTACTTC
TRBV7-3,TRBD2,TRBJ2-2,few,CASSMTSGTAGELFF,TGTGCCAGCAGCATGACTAGCGGGACGGCCGGGGAGCTGTTTTTT
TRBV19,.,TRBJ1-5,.,CASSLWQGREQPQHF,TGTGCCAGTAGTCTGTGGCAGGGGCGGGAGCAGCCCCAGCATTTT
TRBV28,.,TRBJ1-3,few,CASRGLRGRGNGNTIYF,TGTGCCAGCAGAGGACTCCGTGGCCGGGGGAATGGAAACACCATATATTTT
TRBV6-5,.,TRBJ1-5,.,CASSSRTDQPQHF,TGTGCCAGCAGCAGCCGGACAGATCAGCCCCAGCATTTT
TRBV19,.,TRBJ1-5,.,CASSIGQSNQPQHF,TGTGCCAGTAGTATAGGACAGAGCAATCAGCCCCAGCATTTT
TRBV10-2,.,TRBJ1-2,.,CASSVTRGGRGYTF,TGCGCCAGCAGCGTGACAAGGGGAGGGCGTGGCTACACCTTC
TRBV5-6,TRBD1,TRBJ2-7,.,CASSFRGQSYEQYF,TGTGCCAGCAGCTTCAGGGGGCAGTCCTACGAGCAGTACTTC
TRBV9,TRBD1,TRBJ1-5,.,CASSERDRAAVSNQPQHF,TGTGCCAGCAGCGAACGGGACAGGGCCGCGGTCAGCAATCAGCCCCAGCATTTT
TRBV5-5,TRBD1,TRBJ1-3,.,CASSSREDRMGGNTIYF,TGTGCCAGCAGCTCCCGCGAGGACAGGATGGGTGGAAACACCATATATTTT
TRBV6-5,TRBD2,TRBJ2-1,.,CASSPSGGSEQFF,TGTGCCAGCAGTCCCAGCGGGGGTTCTGAGCAGTTCTTC
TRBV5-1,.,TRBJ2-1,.,CASSLTHEQFF,TGCGCCAGCAGCTTGACTCATGAGCAGTTCTTC
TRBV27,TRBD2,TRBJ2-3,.,CASSLASGATDTQYF,TGTGCCAGCAGTTTGGCTAGCGGGGCCACAGATACGCAGTATTTT
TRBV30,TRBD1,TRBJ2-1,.,CAWSPGTGNQNEQFF,TGTGCCTGGAGCCCCGGGACAGGGAACCAAAATGAGCAGTTCTTC
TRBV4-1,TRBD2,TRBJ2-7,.,CASSQDRLTSGSHEQYF,TGCGCCAGCAGCCAAGATAGGCTCACTAGCGGAAGTCATGAGCAGTACTTC
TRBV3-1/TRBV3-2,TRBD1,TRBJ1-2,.,CASSQVGDRGGDGYTF,TGTGCCAGCAGCCAAGTTGGAGACAGGGGTGGCGATGGCTACACCTTC
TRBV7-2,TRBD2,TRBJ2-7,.,CASKTSGSSYEQYF,TGTGCCAGTAAAACTAGCGGGAGCTCCTACGAGCAGTACTTC
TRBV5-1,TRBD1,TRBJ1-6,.,CASSLRSTTGNNSPLHF,TGCGCCAGCAGCTTGAGGTCTACGACAGGGAATAATTCACCCCTCCACTTT
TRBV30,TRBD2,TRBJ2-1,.,CAWSRVSGSYEQFF,TGTGCCTGGAGTCGGGTTAGCGGGAGTTATGAGCAGTTCTTC
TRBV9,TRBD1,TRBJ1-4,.,CASSETGGRDEKLFF,TGTGCCAGCAGCGAAACAGGGGGCCGGGATGAAAAACTGTTTTTT
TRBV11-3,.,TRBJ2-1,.,CASSLVRSGEQFF,TGTGCCAGCAGCTTAGTTCGTTCGGGTGAGCAGTTCTTC
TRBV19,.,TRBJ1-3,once,CASSGVSGNTIYF,TGTGCCAGCTCCGGGGTCTCTGGAAACACCATATATTTT
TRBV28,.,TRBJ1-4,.,CASSLNEGARRKLFF,TGTGCCAGCAGTTTGAATGAAGGGGCCCGAAGAAAACTGTTTTTT